Listed below are T cell receptor beta chains from one sample, sequenced in a study of regulatory T cells in long-lasting Graves disease. MiXCR was run by TCRdb on the multiplex PCR reads, yielding one entry per CDR3 protein. The sample holds more than 450,000 distinct CDR3 sequences, around 13% seen once. These data are also associated with another study on T cells in Graves' hyperthyroidism and ophthalmopathy.

Material: peripheral blood mononuclear cells (PBMCs), obtained at new diagnosis, from a patient treated with antithyroid drugs. The receptors derive from a woman aged 25 to 39 with Graves disease. Each CDR3 is given with its conserved first and last residue. D genes are given only for firm matches. The size entry is marked missing in some rows and otherwise reads once, few, many or a size class.

cdr3_length	j_call	v_call	d_call	clone_size	cdr3_aa	cdr3_nt
15	TRBJ2-3	TRBV5-5	TRBD2	many	CASSFGAGATDTQYF	TGTGCCAGCAGCTTTGGTGCGGGAGCCACAGATACGCAGTATTTT
15	TRBJ1-1	TRBV10-3	NA	many	CAISEAGGENTEAFF	TGTGCCATCAGTGAGGCTGGCGGAGAGAACACTGAAGCTTTCTTT
14	TRBJ1-1	TRBV10-3	NA	many	CATLMGLSYTEAFF	TGTGCCACGCTGATGGGCTTGTCATACACTGAAGCTTTCTTT
17	TRBJ2-2	TRBV12-3/TRBV12-4	TRBD1	NA	CASSLVWDRGPTGELFF	TGTGCCAGCAGCCTAGTCTGGGACAGGGGGCCTACCGGGGAGCTGTTTTTT
17	TRBJ2-7	TRBV6-2/TRBV6-3	NA	many	CASSEARTRWGSVEQYF	TGTGCCAGCAGTGAGGCCCGAACTAGGTGGGGTTCAGTCGAGCAGTACTTC
13	TRBJ1-1	TRBV7-2	NA	many	CASSRSLTVEAFF	TGTGCCAGCAGCCGATCCTTGACAGTTGAAGCTTTCTTT
17	TRBJ1-1	TRBV5-6	TRBD1	many	CASSLSPDRGGWKALSF	TGTGCCAGCAGCTTGAGTCCGGACAGGGGGGGGTGGAAGGCGCTTTCCTTT
15	TRBJ1-3	TRBV2	NA	many	CASSQRQVSGNTIYF	TGTGCCAGCAGCCAAAGACAGGTCTCTGGAAACACCATATATTTT
13	TRBJ1-6	TRBV20-1	TRBD1	many	CSAMDRGYSPLHF	TGCAGTGCTATGGACAGGGGATATTCACCCCTCCACTTT
16	TRBJ1-1	TRBV20-1	NA	many	CSARDGPGGKNTEAFF	TGCAGTGCTAGAGATGGTCCGGGGGGGAAGAACACTGAAGCTTTCTTT
14	TRBJ1-1	TRBV6-1	NA	many	CASSVVPGTTEAFF	TGTGCCAGCAGTGTGGTACCAGGGACCACTGAAGCTTTCTTT
15	TRBJ1-5	TRBV20-1	NA	few	CSATDLRDSNQPQHF	TGCAGTGCTACCGACCTCAGGGATAGCAATCAGCCCCAGCATTTT
14	TRBJ2-3	TRBV7-3	NA	few	CASSLSWAADTQYF	TGTGCCAGCAGCTTATCCTGGGCGGCAGATACGCAGTATTTT
13	TRBJ2-7	TRBV20-1	TRBD2	many	CSATERDPYEQYF	TGCAGTGCTACGGAGCGGGATCCCTACGAGCAGTACTTC
16	TRBJ2-3	TRBV19	TRBD2	NA	CASSIRAGVSTGTQYF	TGTGCCAGTAGTATTAGGGCGGGGGTAAGCACAGGTACGCAGTATTTT
16	TRBJ2-3	TRBV5-6	TRBD2	NA	CASSLYPGGLTDTQYF	TGTGCCAGCAGCCTGTACCCCGGGGGGTTGACAGATACGCAGTATTTT
15	TRBJ1-3	TRBV12-3/TRBV12-4	TRBD1	NA	CASSSGTGAGNTIYF	TGTGCCAGCAGTTCCGGGACAGGGGCAGGAAACACCATATATTTT
14	TRBJ2-7	TRBV18	TRBD2	NA	CASSVSSGAYEQYF	TGTGCCAGCTCAGTATCTAGCGGGGCCTACGAGCAGTACTTC
16	TRBJ2-7	TRBV20-1	TRBD2	NA	CSARALPDAGGEEQYF	TGCAGTGCTAGAGCTCTCCCGGACGCGGGGGGTGAAGAGCAGTACTTC
15	TRBJ2-1	TRBV15	TRBD1	few	CATSSRQGTSNEQFF	TGTGCCACCAGCAGCCGACAGGGTACCTCAAATGAGCAGTTCTTC
11	TRBJ2-1	TRBV20-1	NA	many	CSASRGNEQFF	TGCAGTGCTAGCCGGGGCAATGAGCAGTTCTTC
17	TRBJ2-3	TRBV2	NA	many	CASSEVLFAETTDTQYF	TGTGCCAGCAGTGAAGTTCTCTTTGCGGAGACCACAGATACGCAGTATTTT
15	TRBJ1-2	TRBV28	TRBD1	many	CASSLSQGAQGGYTF	TGTGCCAGCAGTTTATCACAGGGGGCGCAGGGTGGCTACACCTTC
13	TRBJ2-1	TRBV12-3/TRBV12-4	NA	few	CASSTGGGREQFF	TGTGCCAGCAGTACAGGGGGAGGGCGGGAGCAGTTCTTC
16	TRBJ1-1	TRBV12-3/TRBV12-4	NA	many	CASSLGPGFVDTEAFF	TGTGCCAGCAGTTTAGGCCCGGGATTCGTGGACACTGAAGCTTTCTTT
16	TRBJ2-1	TRBV11-2	TRBD1	few	CASSAKTGLGNNGQFF	TGTGCCAGCAGCGCCAAGACAGGGTTAGGTAATAATGGGCAGTTCTTC
16	TRBJ2-1	TRBV5-1	TRBD1	many	CASSLAVAGGDNEQFF	TGCGCCAGCAGCTTGGCCGTCGCAGGGGGTGACAATGAGCAGTTCTTC
17	TRBJ2-1	TRBV12-3/TRBV12-4	NA	many	CASSPSPLSTRWNEQFF	TGTGCCAGCAGCCCCTCCCCCCTCTCGACGAGGTGGAATGAGCAGTTCTTC
14	TRBJ2-3	TRBV7-2	TRBD1	many	CASSFAGGADTQYF	TGTGCCAGCAGCTTTGCAGGGGGCGCAGATACGCAGTATTTT
16	TRBJ2-3	TRBV20-1	TRBD1	many	CSAMTPGQGLLSAQYF	TGCAGTGCCATGACCCCGGGACAGGGTCTCCTTAGCGCGCAGTATTTT
15	TRBJ2-1	TRBV6-1	TRBD2	NA	CASSTTSGSVDEQFF	TGTGCCAGCAGTACGACTAGCGGGAGCGTCGATGAGCAGTTCTTC
16	TRBJ2-5	TRBV30	TRBD1	many	CAWSVLSGGMVETQYF	TGTGCCTGGAGTGTACTGTCAGGGGGCATGGTAGAGACCCAGTACTTC
16	TRBJ2-5	TRBV3-1	TRBD2	many	CASSPLGLAGELTQYF	TGTGCCAGCAGCCCGTTAGGACTAGCGGGAGAGCTGACCCAGTACTTC
16	TRBJ1-1	TRBV18	NA	NA	CASSPPEIFMNTEAFF	TGTGCCAGCTCACCACCGGAGATTTTCATGAACACTGAAGCTTTCTTT
15	TRBJ2-5	TRBV3-1	NA	many	CASSQEGGFGETQYF	TGTGCCAGCAGCCAAGAAGGTGGTTTCGGAGAGACCCAGTACTTC
14	TRBJ2-3	TRBV30	TRBD1	few	CAWSVGTGMSPQYF	TGTGCCTGGAGTGTAGGGACAGGTATGAGTCCGCAGTATTTT
17	TRBJ1-1	TRBV14	NA	NA	CASSQVLPGVSNTEAFF	TGTGCCAGCAGCCAAGTTTTACCAGGGGTATCGAACACTGAAGCTTTCTTT
22	TRBJ1-1	TRBV19	TRBD1	NA	CASSDSGTGGVGTGRLKTEAFF	TGTGCCAGTAGTGACTCCGGGACAGGGGGCGTGGGTACAGGGCGGCTTAAGACTGAAGCTTTCTTT
15	TRBJ1-4	TRBV2	NA	many	CASSEVRGWDEKLFF	TGTGCCAGCAGTGAAGTTAGGGGTTGGGATGAAAAACTGTTTTTT
14	TRBJ1-5	TRBV9	NA	NA	CASSVGDGYQPQHF	TGTGCCAGCAGCGTAGGGGACGGCTATCAGCCCCAGCATTTT
16	TRBJ2-1	TRBV4-3	TRBD2	few	CASSQVASGSVGEQFF	TGCGCCAGCAGCCAAGTTGCCAGCGGGAGTGTTGGTGAGCAGTTCTTC
12	TRBJ2-7	TRBV18	NA	many	CASSTDSQDQYF	TGTGCCAGCTCAACGGACAGCCAGGATCAGTACTTC
12	TRBJ2-1	TRBV3-1	NA	many	CASRGWTIEQFF	TGTGCCAGCAGGGGTTGGACTATTGAGCAGTTCTTC
13	TRBJ2-7	TRBV6-1	NA	many	CASNPTGAYEQYF	TGTGCCAGCAATCCGACAGGAGCCTACGAGCAGTACTTC
13	TRBJ2-7	TRBV2	NA	many	CASSDWTYYEQYF	TGTGCCAGCAGTGACTGGACCTACTACGAGCAGTACTTC
13	TRBJ1-2	TRBV19	NA	many	CASSIYGNYGYTF	TGTGCCAGTAGTATTTACGGGAACTATGGCTACACCTTC
16	TRBJ2-7	TRBV7-2	TRBD2	many	CASSKDGLAGTYEQYF	TGTGCCAGCAGCAAAGATGGACTAGCGGGGACCTACGAGCAGTACTTC
14	TRBJ1-2	TRBV4-3	NA	NA	CASSRLRGNYGYTF	TGCGCCAGCAGTCGACTCCGGGGCAACTATGGCTACACCTTC
14	TRBJ1-1	TRBV3-1	NA	many	CASSKTVWNTEAFF	TGTGCCAGCAGCAAAACAGTTTGGAACACTGAAGCTTTCTTT
17	TRBJ2-3	TRBV7-9	TRBD1	many	CASSLITGTGLTDTQYF	TGTGCCAGCAGCTTAATCACCGGGACAGGTTTAACAGATACGCAGTATTTT
15	TRBJ1-5	TRBV11-2	NA	few	CASSLEVEGDQPQHF	TGTGCCAGCAGCTTAGAGGTGGAGGGAGATCAGCCCCAGCATTTT